The 29 T cell receptor beta chains below come from one sample, sequenced in a study of shared clonotypes between healthy human individuals. Clones were read by immunoSEQ multiplex PCR, and TCRdb kept only the in-frame ones, dropping some. The table records 950,000 to 1,200,000 clones, 60% to 80% of them present only once. Sequencing was performed on memory CD4+ T cells from PBMCs. Documented subset: CD45RA-negative fraction. Receptor source: a man between 18 and 29 years old in good health. Some clones in this sample may be carry-over from other donors' samples.

This rearrangement joins TRBV27 to TRBJ2-1; D call uncertain. The V end was cut by 5 bases, the J end by 1 base, with 12 bases between. There are 15 residues in the CDR3. CDR1 is MNHEY and CDR2 is SMNVEV in the germline V gene (reference sequence). The CDR3 spells CASSPVRQSYNEQFF. CDR3 in DNA: TGTGCCAGCAGTCCTGTGCGGCAGTCCTACAATGAGCAGTTCTTC.

V and J are TRBV5-4 and TRBJ1-2; TRBD1 aligns across 11 bases. The CDR3 contains 15 residues. The germline gives CDR1 SGHNT, CDR2 YYREEE (reference sequence). Losses at the gene ends were 4 bases for V and 6 bases for J; bases not matched to a gene: 8. DNA for the CDR3: TGTGCCAGCAGCGGAGGACAGGGGGCGCGGGATGGCTACACCTTC. Encoded protein: CASSGGQGARDGYTF.

This chain uses TRBV5-1 with TRBJ1-1, with a tentative D call TRBD1 (6 bases). The germline V gene encodes CDR1 SGHRS and CDR2 YFSETQ. The V gene lost 5 bases and the J gene lost 6 bases, with 17 bases spanning the gap. The CDR3 extends over 14 amino acids. CDR3 sequence (DNA): TGCGCCAGCAGTATAATCGGGGGCCGGGCTGAAGCTTTCTTT. It translates to CASSIIGGRAEAFF.

The genes are TRBV7-9 and TRBJ2-1; 8 nucleotides line up with TRBD2. The CDR3 runs 16 residues. V was clipped by 3 bases and J by 8 bases; unmatched bases: 12. Germline V CDR1 and CDR2: SEHNR, FQNEAQ (reference sequence). This CDR3 reads CASSLRGAGRTHEQFF. CDR3 bases: TGTGCCAGCAGCTTGCGGGGGGCCGGACGGACCCATGAGCAGTTCTTC.

The rearrangement joins TRBV2 to TRBJ2-1; no firm D call. The ends were cut back, 7 bases at V and 3 bases at J, with 7 bases in the middle. CDR3 length: 12 amino acids. From germline, CDR1 is SNHLY and CDR2 FYNNEI. CDR3 residues: CASMTDYNEQFF. CDR3 bases: TGTGCCAGCATGACGGACTACAATGAGCAGTTCTTC.

V usage is TRBV28 and J usage is TRBJ2-1; D gene uncertain. Germline values: CDR1 MDHEN, CDR2 SYDVKM. V shed 5 bases and J shed 10 bases, with 9 bases lying between them. This CDR3 comprises 11 residues. CDR3 sequence reads: CASSRLEEQFF. The CDR3 region has the DNA TGTGCCAGCAGTCGGTTGGAAGAGCAGTTCTTC.

For this clone: This specimen includes other DNA sequences encoding the same CDR3. The gene calls are TRBV27 and TRBJ1-4; D is unclear. Trimming shortened V by 6 bases and J by 2 bases, and 10 bases separated the two germline ends. The CDR3 loop spans 14 amino acids. Germline loops: CDR1 MNHEY, CDR2 SMNVEV (reference sequence). The CDR3 coding sequence is TGTGCCAGCAGCCCCGGGAGGACTAATGAAAAACTGTTTTTT. Residues: CASSPGRTNEKLFF.

This chain joins TRBV30 and TRBJ2-7, with 11 nucleotides matching TRBD2. Trimming cost V 5 bases and J 6 bases; bases outside gene matches: 15. The CDR3 totals 16 residues. The germline V gene has CDR1 GTSNPN and CDR2 SVGIG (reference sequence). The CDR3 DNA sequence: TGTGCCTGGCGGTTAGCGGGAGGGCTCTCCCTCCCCGAGCAGTACTTC. It translates to CAWRLAGGLSLPEQYF.

The V and J genes are TRBV27 and TRBJ2-3; D is unresolved. V gave up 4 bases and J gave up 5 bases, with 4 bases separating them. The CDR3 length is 11 residues. The germline CDR1 and CDR2 sequences are MNHEY and SMNVEV (reference sequence). CDR3 nucleotide sequence: TGTGCCAGCAGTTGGCAAGATACGCAGTATTTT. Its translation: CASSWQDTQYF.

This chain links TRBV4-3 with TRBJ2-5; D is possibly TRBD2 (5 bases). Trimming pared 0 bases from V and 4 bases from J, leaving 12 bases between. The CDR3 runs to 15 residues. Germline V gene sequence: CDR1 LGHNA, CDR2 YSLEER. The DNA for the CDR3 is TGCGCCAGCAGCCAAGACAGGAGGCTAGCAGAGACCCAGTACTTC. It translates to CASSQDRRLAETQYF.

J is TRBJ2-1 and V is TRBV18; D might be TRBD1 or TRBD2, each matching 5 bases. V was trimmed by 5 bases and J by 4 bases, leaving 18 bases between them. The germline gives CDR1 KGHSH, CDR2 LQKENI. The CDR3 sequence is 16 residues long. CDR3 DNA sequence: TGTGCCAGCTCAGACAGAGTAGCGTCGGCTTACAATGAGCAGTTCTTC. Residues: CASSDRVASAYNEQFF.

This sequence joins TRBV6-1 and TRBJ1-5, with 7 bases that match TRBD1. Germline-derived CDR1 and CDR2 are MNHNS and SASEGT. Trimming removed 4 bases from V and 6 bases from J; junction bases left unmatched: 9. This CDR3 is built from 15 residues. The CDR3 loop is CASSGDSARSQPQHF. As DNA, the CDR3 is TGTGCCAGCAGTGGGGACAGCGCGAGGAGTCAGCCCCAGCATTTT.

The chain has TRBV28 and TRBJ1-2; D unresolved. CDR3 length: 17 residues. Trimming took 4 bases from V and 5 from J, leaving 23 bases between them. From germline, CDR1 is MDHEN and CDR2 SYDVKM. CDR3 loop: CASSSPPGSRNAYGYTF. CDR3 nucleotides: TGTGCCAGCAGTTCGCCCCCGGGTTCCCGAAACGCATATGGCTACACCTTC.

The chain combines TRBV7-2 with TRBJ1-5; TRBD1 matches 9 bases. The CDR3 contains 15 residues. Trimming took 4 bases from V and 5 from J; bases not matched to a gene: 6. Germline loops: CDR1 SGHTA, CDR2 FQGNSA. CDR3 sequence: CASSYLQGAYQPQHF. The DNA for the CDR3 is TGTGCCAGCAGCTACCTACAGGGGGCATATCAGCCCCAGCATTTT.

The V and J genes are TRBV10-3 and TRBJ2-3; no firm D call. CDR3 length: 13 residues. V shed 7 bases and J shed 0 bases, with 8 bases lying between them. Germline assignment: CDR1 ENHRY and CDR2 SYGVKD. CDR3 loop: CAINRVSTDTQYF. For the CDR3, the DNA is TGTGCCATCAACCGTGTGAGCACAGATACGCAGTATTTT.

The V gene is TRBV18, the J gene TRBJ2-3; the match to TRBD2 covers 9 bases. The V segment lost 3 bases and the J segment 0 bases; nucleotides outside the gene matches: 7. Germline V CDR1 and CDR2: KGHSH, LQKENI. The CDR3 length is 17 residues. The CDR3: CASSPLAGQYSTDTQYF. The CDR3, as DNA: TGTGCCAGCTCACCCCTAGCGGGACAGTATAGCACAGATACGCAGTATTTT.

This chain links TRBV7-9 with TRBJ2-7, with TRBD1 identical over 8 bases. The CDR3 extends over 15 amino acids. V lost 4 bases, J lost 5 bases, and 10 bases stayed unmatched. From germline, CDR1 is SEHNR and CDR2 FQNEAQ (reference sequence). The CDR3, as DNA: TGTGCCAGCAGCTCCAACAGGGGGAATTTTGACGAGCAGTACTTC. This sequence encodes CASSSNRGNFDEQYF. Looking up the rest from reference TRBV7-9 and TRBJ2-7 gives the full variable domain: DTGVSQNPRHKITKRGQNVTFRCDPISEHNRLYWYRQTLGQGPEFLTYFQNEAQLEKSRLLSDRFSAERPKGSFSTLEIQRTEQGDSAMYLCASSSNRGNFDEQYFGPGTRLTVT.

This clone showed up just a few times. The chain links TRBV28 to TRBJ1-1; D is perhaps TRBD1 (5 bases). The V and J ends lost 7 bases and 5 bases respectively, with 11 bases between them. Germline V CDR1 and CDR2: MDHEN, SYDVKM. The CDR3 covers 12 residues. CDR3 sequence (DNA): TGTGCCAGCATGGAAAGGGGAACTGAAGCTTTCTTT. Translating gives CASMERGTEAFF.

The chain recombines TRBV6-4 with TRBJ2-5; no clear D. Germline V gene sequence: CDR1 MRHNA, CDR2 SNTAGT. CDR3 length: 13 residues. Trimming pared 2 bases from V and 5 bases from J, leaving 9 bases between. The CDR3 DNA reads TGTGCCAGCAGTGACCAAAGCAGGGAGACCCAGTACTTC. As protein: CASSDQSRETQYF.

The chain joins TRBV30 to TRBJ2-7, with D possibly matching TRBD2 (6 bases). CDR1 GTSNPN and CDR2 SVGIG come from the germline V gene (reference sequence). Trimming took off 6 bases at V and 3 bases at J, with 18 bases between the two ends. The CDR3 is 14 residues long. DNA for the CDR3: TGTGCCTGTCAGACGGGCGGGACCCTCTACGAGCAGTACTTC. Translating it yields CACQTGGTLYEQYF.

The chain employs TRBV28 and TRBJ2-2; 16 bases are a match to TRBD2. The length of the CDR3 is 19 residues. Germline CDR1 MDHEN, CDR2 SYDVKM. The trim removed 5 bases at V and 6 bases at J, leaving 12 bases unmatched. This CDR3 is CASSPMGLAGGTGSGELFF. CDR3 DNA sequence: TGTGCCAGCAGTCCTATGGGACTAGCGGGAGGGACTGGTTCCGGGGAGCTGTTTTTT.

About this clone itself: An end of the junction does not agree with germline; a read error may underlie this. The chain combines TRBV28 with TRBJ1-2; no definite D call. Germline loops: CDR1 MDHEN, CDR2 SYDVKM. This CDR3 has 14 amino acids. This CDR3 is CASSPPGPNSGYTF. The CDR3 DNA sequence: TGTGCCAGCAGTCCCCCGGGCCCGAACTCTGGCTACACCTTC.

This chain joins TRBV30 and TRBJ1-2, with TRBD1 matching over 8 bases. The germline CDR1 and CDR2 sequences are GTSNPN and SVGIG (reference sequence). The CDR3 covers 14 residues. Trimming removed 5 bases from V and 5 bases from J; junction bases left unmatched: 10. CDR3 residues: CAWETQGARYGYTF. The CDR3 region has the DNA TGTGCCTGGGAAACCCAGGGGGCGCGGTATGGCTACACCTTC.

This clone was seen ten or more times. The CDR3, as DNA: TGTGCCAGCAGTTTATGGGGCGGGGGAAAGAGCTCTGGAAACACCATATATTTT. Translation: CASSLWGGGKSSGNTIYF. The chain is built from TRBV28 and TRBJ1-3, with TRBD1 as a possible D gene (5 bases). This CDR3 comprises 18 residues. Per the germline V gene, CDR1 is MDHEN and CDR2 is SYDVKM. V lost 0 bases and J 0 bases, leaving 15 bases between the germline ends.

A remark on this clone: Other DNA variants within this sample encode the same CDR3. The V call is TRBV4-3, the J call TRBJ2-7; 8 bases are shared with TRBD1. Unmatched junction bases numbered 8, after V lost 3 bases and J lost 7 bases. Germline V gene data show CDR1 as LGHNA and CDR2 as YSLEER. There are 14 residues in the CDR3. The CDR3 loop reads CASSHNRGEYEQYF. The CDR3, as DNA: TGCGCCAGCAGCCATAACAGGGGGGAGTATGAGCAGTACTTC.

The J gene is TRBJ1-1, the V gene TRBV5-1; D unresolved. The germline CDR1 and CDR2 sequences are SGHRS and YFSETQ. The CDR3 is 14 residues long. Trimming removed 4 bases at V and 1 base at J, with 11 bases between. The chain's CDR3 is CASSRNPGNTEAFF. The CDR3 nucleotides read TGCGCCAGCAGCCGGAACCCAGGGAACACTGAAGCTTTCTTT.

V gene TRBV4-1 combines with J gene TRBJ2-3, with 7 bases lining up with TRBD1. Germline V CDR1 and CDR2: MGHRA, YSYEKL. V lost 0 bases, J lost 3 bases, and 9 bases stayed unmatched. The CDR3 is 17 amino acids. CDR3 amino acids: CASSQDGSGGITDTQYF. The CDR3 nucleotides read TGCGCCAGCAGCCAAGATGGGTCAGGGGGTATAACAGATACGCAGTATTTT.

The rearrangement links TRBV2 to TRBJ2-3, with D possibly being TRBD1 (5 bases). Trimming left V 7 bases short and J 3 bases short, with 17 bases between. Germline loops: CDR1 SNHLY, CDR2 FYNNEI. The CDR3 is 15 amino acids. The CDR3 loop is CASMGVSRVTDTQYF. Written as DNA, the CDR3 is TGTGCCAGCATGGGTGTTTCCAGGGTAACAGATACGCAGTATTTT.

This clone was detected many times. Since the CDR3 does not end with the conserved phenylalanine or tryptophan, this likely comes from a read error. V usage is TRBV30 and J usage is TRBJ1-1; D not certain. The CDR3 runs 15 residues. Germline V gene lookup returns CDR1 GTSNPN and CDR2 SVGIG (reference sequence). V lost 0 bases to trimming and J lost 3 bases, with 14 bases between them. The CDR3 sequence: CAWSVGRAGDTEAFL. CDR3 sequence (DNA): TGTGCCTGGAGTGTAGGTAGAGCCGGGGACACTGAAGCTTTCCTT.